Listed here are 28 T cell receptor beta chains from one sample, sequenced in a study of shared clonotypes between healthy human individuals. Selected positively for CCR7 and CD45RO-negative, naive CD8 cells excluded terminally differentiated effector memory CD45RA+ cells. Measured with immunoSEQ multiplex PCR; TCRdb has only the in-frame clones, and not every one. The table has millions of clones, just over 90% seen once. The sequenced material came from naive CD8+ T cells from PBMCs. The receptor set was obtained from a man aged 18 to 30 in good health. Some clones in this sample may be carry-over from other donors' samples.

This clone was counted once. The CDR3 region is CASREQGAGPQHF. The CDR3 DNA reads TGTGCCAGCAGAGAACAGGGTGCGGGGCCCCAGCATTTT. The chain combines TRBV27 with TRBJ1-5, with a weak D call TRBD1 (6 bases). This CDR3 has 13 amino acids. V lost 6 bases and J lost 9, with 15 bases in between. The germline CDR1 and CDR2 sequences are MNHEY and SMNVEV (reference sequence).

This chain connects TRBV15 to TRBJ2-4; D is undetermined. The CDR3 has 16 amino acids. Looked up from germline, CDR1 is LNHNV and CDR2 is YYDKDF (reference sequence). V lost 4 bases to trimming and J lost 0 bases, with 13 bases between them. In DNA, the CDR3 is TGTGCCACCAGCAAAAACAGCTTGCTAGCCAAAAACATTCAGTACTTC. This codes for CATSKNSLLAKNIQYF.

This chain connects TRBV9 to TRBJ1-1; 9 bases are shared with TRBD1. J gave up 0 bases and V 3 bases, and 12 bases lay outside the gene matches. The CDR3 sequence is 18 residues long. The germline V gene has CDR1 SGDLS and CDR2 YYNGEE. The CDR3 DNA reads TGTGCCAGCAGCGAGGAGGGGGATCGGACAGGGGTGAACACTGAAGCTTTCTTT. It translates to CASSEEGDRTGVNTEAFF.

J is TRBJ2-5 and V is TRBV6-5; D gene ambiguous. V was shortened by 3 bases and J by 3 bases, with 14 bases between the two germline ends. Germline V gene data show CDR1 as MNHEY and CDR2 as SVGAGI. This CDR3 is built from 15 residues. CDR3 coding DNA: TGTGCCAGCAGTTATTCCGCTAGTCTAGAAGAGACCCAGTACTTC. It translates to CASSYSASLEETQYF.

This chain links TRBV29-1 with TRBJ1-1; a possible D gene is TRBD1 (5 bases). Germline loops: CDR1 SQVTM, CDR2 ANQGSEA. The CDR3 has 12 residues. Deletions cut 7 bases from V and 6 bases from J, with 15 bases between. The DNA for the CDR3 is TGCAGCGGGGCCGGGACGTCGGCTGAAGCTTTCTTT. It codes for CSGAGTSAEAFF.

The chain couples TRBV7-9 to TRBJ2-1, with a weak D call TRBD2 (5 bases). Trimming cost V 4 bases and J 4 bases, with 8 bases left between them. CDR3 length equals 13 residues. Germline CDR1 SEHNR, CDR2 FQNEAQ (reference sequence). CDR3 residues: CASSSSGYNEQFF. Here the CDR3 DNA reads TGTGCCAGCAGCTCAAGCGGATACAATGAGCAGTTCTTC.

The chain couples TRBV9 to TRBJ1-2; D uncertain. Trimming removed 5 bases from V and 2 bases from J, with 10 bases in between. The CDR3 extends over 13 amino acids. CDR1 is SGDLS and CDR2 is YYNGEE in the germline V gene. CDR3 region: CASSEGRNYGYTF. The CDR3 DNA reads as TGTGCCAGCAGTGAGGGCCGGAACTATGGCTACACCTTC. Variable domain in full (rest from reference TRBV9 and TRBJ1-2): DSGVTQTPKHLITATGQRVTLRCSPRSGDLSVYWYQQSLDQGLQFLIQYYNGEERAKGNILERFSAQQFPDLHSELNLSSLELGDSALYFCASSEGRNYGYTFGSGTRLTVV.

Note on this clone: This same CDR3 is encoded by further DNA sequences in the sample. The gene calls are TRBV19 and TRBJ2-3; 7 bases map to TRBD2. Germline CDR1 LNHDA, CDR2 SQIVND (reference sequence). Trimming took 5 bases from V and 5 from J; bases not matched to a gene: 7. This CDR3 is 14 amino acids long. For the CDR3, the DNA is TGTGCCAGTAGTTCGCGGGAGTACGGAGATACGCAGTATTTT. This sequence encodes CASSSREYGDTQYF.

The V call is TRBV9, the J call TRBJ2-4; TRBD2 might be the D (6 bases). Germline V gives CDR1 SGDLS, CDR2 YYNGEE. V dropped 3 bases and J dropped 8 bases, with 18 bases sitting between them. This CDR3 is built from 15 residues. The CDR3 DNA follows: TGTGCCAGCAGCGAGGGACGACTAGATACAGACATTCAGTACTTC. Its protein is CASSEGRLDTDIQYF.

The V gene is TRBV6-1, the J gene TRBJ1-3, with 8 nucleotides matching TRBD1. After removal of 8 bases from V and 4 bases from J, the junction contained 10 bases not matched to a gene. Germline CDR1 reads MNHNS; CDR2 reads SASEGT. This CDR3 has 15 amino acids. CDR3: CASGGTGPLGNTIYF. For the CDR3, the DNA is TGTGCCAGCGGCGGGACAGGCCCGTTAGGAAACACCATATATTTT.

The rearrangement uses TRBV6-5 and TRBJ1-1; possible D gene TRBD1, 5 bases. The germline V gene has CDR1 MNHEY and CDR2 SVGAGI. The CDR3 totals 15 residues. The V and J ends lost 6 bases and 3 bases respectively, with 17 bases between them. The CDR3 region has the DNA TGTGCCAGCAGCCCCCAGTGGGTGGGGGACACTGAAGCTTTCTTT. Amino acid sequence: CASSPQWVGDTEAFF.

This chain connects TRBV11-2 to TRBJ1-1; D call uncertain. From germline, CDR1 is SGHAT and CDR2 FQNNGV. Deletions cut 5 bases from V and 0 bases from J, with 16 bases between. This CDR3 spans 16 amino acids. In DNA form, the CDR3 reads TGTGCCAGCAGCCGGAGCCAAACAGTAATGAACACTGAAGCTTTCTTT. Protein: CASSRSQTVMNTEAFF.

The chain combines TRBV4-1 with TRBJ2-1; 10 nucleotides align to TRBD2. Germline CDR1 and CDR2: MGHRA and YSYEKL. This CDR3 contains 17 residues. V dropped 0 bases and J dropped 8; count of bases not matched to a gene: 10. CDR3 region: CASSQDYRAGGSDEQFF. The CDR3 nucleotides read TGCGCCAGCAGCCAAGATTACCGAGCGGGAGGGTCCGATGAGCAGTTCTTC.

V gene TRBV6-5 combines with J gene TRBJ2-5; TRBD1 might be the D (6 bases). With 0 bases removed from V and 3 bases from J, the gap between germline ends came to 14 bases. This CDR3 comprises 16 residues. Looked up from germline, CDR1 is MNHEY and CDR2 is SVGAGI. The CDR3 sequence is CASSYSFWGPEETQYF. CDR3 sequence (DNA): TGTGCCAGCAGTTACTCGTTCTGGGGGCCAGAAGAGACCCAGTACTTC.

The V gene is TRBV6-1, the J gene TRBJ1-5, with 8 bases matching TRBD1. The CDR3 runs to 15 residues. Germline V gene sequence: CDR1 MNHNS, CDR2 SASEGT. V lost 3 bases and J lost 6; bases outside the gene matches: 7. The CDR3 sequence: CASSESRGLGQPQHF. In nucleotides, the CDR3 is TGTGCCAGCAGTGAGTCCAGGGGGCTAGGTCAGCCCCAGCATTTT.

This clone was detected only once. The chain employs TRBV6-5 and TRBJ2-7, with D maybe TRBD2 (5 bases). Germline lookup yields CDR1 MNHEY and CDR2 SVGAGI. The CDR3 totals 13 residues. Trimming shortened V by 2 bases and J by 7 bases, and 12 bases separated the two germline ends. The CDR3 DNA is TGTGCCAGCAGTTACCGGGGATCCGGGGAGCAGTACTTC. Translating gives CASSYRGSGEQYF.

V gene TRBV7-9 combines with J gene TRBJ1-4; D is unresolved. Trimming took off 5 bases at V and 5 bases at J, with 18 bases between the two ends. The CDR3 has 16 residues. Germline V gene lookup returns CDR1 SEHNR and CDR2 FQNEAQ (reference sequence). CDR3 nucleotides: TGTGCCAGCAGCCGAGACGTCAAAAAAGGGAATGAAAAACTGTTTTTT. This codes for CASSRDVKKGNEKLFF.

V gene TRBV27 combines with J gene TRBJ2-3, with 8 bases matching TRBD1. The CDR3 is 16 residues long. In germline, CDR1 is MNHEY, CDR2 SMNVEV (reference sequence). V shed 5 bases and J 6 bases; nucleotides not matched to a gene: 13. The CDR3 spells CASSGAGTGPADTQYF. The CDR3, as DNA: TGTGCCAGCAGTGGAGCCGGGACAGGCCCGGCGGATACGCAGTATTTT.

The rearrangement links TRBV10-1 to TRBJ2-7; no reliable D call. Looked up from germline, CDR1 is WNHNN and CDR2 is SYGVQD (reference sequence). The length of the CDR3 is 13 residues. V shed 3 bases and J shed 2 bases, with 8 bases lying between them. The CDR3 DNA reads TGCGCCAGCAGTGAAGGGCTGGCCTACGAGCAGTACTTC. This sequence encodes CASSEGLAYEQYF.

The chain joins TRBV10-3 to TRBJ2-3; 13 nucleotides match TRBD2. In germline, CDR1 is ENHRY, CDR2 SYGVKD. J was trimmed by 7 bases and V by 4 bases; bases with no gene match: 2. The CDR3 contains 14 residues. In DNA form, the CDR3 reads TGTGCCATCAGTGGGGGACTAGCGGGACATACGCAGTATTTT. Its translation is CAISGGLAGHTQYF.

To note about this clone: This CDR3 is also generated by other DNA sequences in the sample. The chain carries TRBV29-1 and TRBJ2-2, with a tentative D call TRBD2 (6 bases). The V end lost 5 bases, the J end lost 2 bases, and 9 bases lay between the germline ends. The CDR3 has 13 residues. Germline V gene sequence: CDR1 SQVTM, CDR2 ANQGSEA. The CDR3 reads CSVLAGNTGELFF. The DNA of the CDR3 is TGCAGCGTTCTTGCGGGAAACACCGGGGAGCTGTTTTTT.

The chain carries TRBV7-9 and TRBJ2-2; 11 bases are a match to TRBD2. The CDR3 sequence is 17 residues long. V gave up 5 bases and J gave up 1 base; unmatched junction bases: 6. The germline V gene encodes CDR1 SEHNR and CDR2 FQNEAQ (reference sequence). DNA for the CDR3: TGTGCCAGCAGCCTAAGACTAGCGGGGTTGAACACCGGGGAGCTGTTTTTT. Its translation: CASSLRLAGLNTGELFF.

The CDR3 sequence: CASSFLTRPDEQYF. CDR3 sequence (DNA): TGTGCCAGCAGCTTCTTGACTAGGCCTGACGAGCAGTACTTC. This chain joins TRBV5-4 and TRBJ2-7; maybe TRBD2 (6 bases). Trimming pared 2 bases from V and 5 bases from J, leaving 14 bases between. Germline CDR1 is SGHNT and CDR2 is YYREEE (reference sequence). The CDR3 covers 14 residues.

The rearrangement links TRBV6-5 to TRBJ1-4, with D unresolved. The ends were cut back, 2 bases at V and 5 bases at J, with 9 bases in the middle. The CDR3 loop spans 14 amino acids. CDR1 is MNHEY and CDR2 is SVGAGI in the germline V gene. CDR3 DNA sequence: TGTGCCAGCAGTTACGTCGGGTTAAATGAAAAACTGTTTTTT. It translates to CASSYVGLNEKLFF.

This clone has a single count. The chain links TRBV9 to TRBJ2-5; 9 nucleotides line up with TRBD1. The CDR3 totals 18 residues. The germline CDR1 and CDR2 sequences are SGDLS and YYNGEE. V trimming: 3 bases; J trimming: 2 bases; junction bases outside the gene matches: 14. CDR3 sequence: CASSEPGQGVWGQETQYF. The CDR3 region has the DNA TGTGCCAGCAGCGAGCCGGGACAGGGTGTATGGGGACAAGAGACCCAGTACTTC.

Here the CDR3 reads CASSLQGSSEAFF. The CDR3 bases are TGTGCCAGCAGTTTGCAGGGTTCTTCTGAAGCTTTCTTT. The V and J genes are TRBV27 and TRBJ1-1; TRBD1 might be the D (5 bases). CDR1 is MNHEY, CDR2 SMNVEV, per germline (reference sequence). CDR3 length: 13 residues. The V and J ends lost 3 bases and 6 bases respectively, with 11 bases between them.

The J gene is TRBJ2-7, the V gene TRBV7-6, with 15 nucleotides matching TRBD2. The ends lost 5 bases at V and 2 bases at J; junction bases unmatched: 7. The CDR3 is 17 residues long. Germline CDR1 and CDR2: SGHVS and FNYEAQ. CDR3 loop: CASSPAGLAGGTYEQYF. The CDR3 DNA reads TGTGCCAGCAGCCCGGCGGGACTAGCGGGGGGCACCTACGAGCAGTACTTC.

The table lists this clone with a count of one. This chain connects TRBV25-1 to TRBJ2-7; D call uncertain. CDR1 MGHDK and CDR2 SYGVNS come from the germline V gene. The length of the CDR3 is 12 residues. The V and J ends lost 1 base and 2 bases respectively, with 3 bases between them. This CDR3 reads CASSELTYEQYF. CDR3 sequence (DNA): TGTGCCAGCAGTGAATTAACCTACGAGCAGTACTTC.